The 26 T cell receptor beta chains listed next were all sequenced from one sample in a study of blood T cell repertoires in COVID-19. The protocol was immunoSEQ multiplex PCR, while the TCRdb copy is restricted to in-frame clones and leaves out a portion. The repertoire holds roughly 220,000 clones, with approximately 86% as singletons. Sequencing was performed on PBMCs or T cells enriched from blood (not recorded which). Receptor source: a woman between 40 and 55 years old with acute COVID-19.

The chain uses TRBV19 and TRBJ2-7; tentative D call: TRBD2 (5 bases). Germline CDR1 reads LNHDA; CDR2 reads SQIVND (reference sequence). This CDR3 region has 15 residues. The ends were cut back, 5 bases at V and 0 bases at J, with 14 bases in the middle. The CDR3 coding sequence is TGTGCCAGTAGTTCGGGGAGTGGAAGCTCCTACGAGCAGTACTTC. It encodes CASSSGSGSSYEQYF.

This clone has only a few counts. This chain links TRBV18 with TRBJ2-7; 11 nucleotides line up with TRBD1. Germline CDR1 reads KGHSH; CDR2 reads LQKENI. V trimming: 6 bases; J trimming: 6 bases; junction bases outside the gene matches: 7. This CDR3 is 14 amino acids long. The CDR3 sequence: CASSKDRGQGEQYF. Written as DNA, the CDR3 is TGTGCCAGCTCGAAGGACAGGGGGCAGGGCGAGCAGTACTTC.

The DNA of the CDR3 is TGTGCCAGCAAAGCGGGTGTCTATGGCTACACCTTC. It encodes CASKAGVYGYTF. The chain couples TRBV7-2 to TRBJ1-2; D gene ambiguous. Germline V lookup: CDR1 SGHTA, CDR2 FQGNSA. This CDR3 has 12 residues. V lost 7 bases, J lost 4 bases, and 10 bases lay in between.

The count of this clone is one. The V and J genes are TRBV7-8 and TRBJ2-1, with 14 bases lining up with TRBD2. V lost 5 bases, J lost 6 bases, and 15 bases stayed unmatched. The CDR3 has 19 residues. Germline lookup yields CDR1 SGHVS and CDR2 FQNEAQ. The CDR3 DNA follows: TGTGCCAGCAGCGTTCCTCCGTGGACTAGCGGGAGGACGGGCAATGAGCAGTTCTTC. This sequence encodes CASSVPPWTSGRTGNEQFF.

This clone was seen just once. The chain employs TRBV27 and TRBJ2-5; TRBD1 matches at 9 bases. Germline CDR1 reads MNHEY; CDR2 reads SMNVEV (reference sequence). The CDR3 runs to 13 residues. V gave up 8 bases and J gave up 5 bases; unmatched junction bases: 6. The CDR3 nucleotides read TGTGCCAGCCGAGTCGACAGGGGGGAGACCCAGTACTTC. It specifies CASRVDRGETQYF.

CDR3 DNA: TGTGCCTCCCAGGACAGGGGGCCATTTATGGGCAATCAGCCCCAGCATTTT. As protein: CASQDRGPFMGNQPQHF. V gene TRBV27 combines with J gene TRBJ1-5; 11 bases match TRBD1. J lost 2 bases, V lost 11 bases, and 14 bases had no gene match. This CDR3 has 17 residues. CDR1 and CDR2 (germline): MNHEY, SMNVEV (reference sequence).

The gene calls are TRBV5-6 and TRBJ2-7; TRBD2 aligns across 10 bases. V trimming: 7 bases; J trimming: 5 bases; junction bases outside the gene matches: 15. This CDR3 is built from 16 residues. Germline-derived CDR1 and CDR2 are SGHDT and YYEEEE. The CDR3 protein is CASPPGALAGVHEQYF. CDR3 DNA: TGTGCCAGCCCCCCGGGGGCCCTAGCGGGAGTACACGAGCAGTACTTC.

This chain's CDR3 is CATSDLLPGELFF. The CDR3 DNA follows: TGTGCCACCAGTGATTTGCTCCCCGGGGAGCTGTTTTTT. This sequence joins TRBV24-1 and TRBJ2-2; D unresolved. Looked up from germline, CDR1 is KGHDR and CDR2 is SFDVKD. V gave up 0 bases and J gave up 6 bases, with 4 bases separating them. The CDR3 consists of 13 residues.

CDR3: CASSFGRGEQYF. The CDR3 DNA reads TGTGCCAGCAGCTTCGGCAGAGGCGAGCAGTACTTC. The chain employs TRBV5-4 and TRBJ2-7; D gene uncertain. The CDR3 sequence is 12 residues long. The germline CDR1 and CDR2 sequences are SGHNT and YYREEE (reference sequence). Trimming took 2 bases from V and 6 from J, leaving 9 bases between them. The complete variable domain, with remaining parts taken from reference TRBV5-4 and TRBJ2-7, reads ETGVTQSPTHLIKTRGQQVTLRCSSQSGHNTVSWYQQALGQGPQFIFQYYREEENGRGNFPPRFSGLQFPNYSSELNVNALELDDSALYLCASSFGRGEQYFGPGTRLTVT.

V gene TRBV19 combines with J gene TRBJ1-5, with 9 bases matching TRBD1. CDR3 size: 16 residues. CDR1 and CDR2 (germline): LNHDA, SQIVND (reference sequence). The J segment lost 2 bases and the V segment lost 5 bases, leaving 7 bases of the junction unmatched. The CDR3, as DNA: TGTGCCAGTAGTCCCCGGACAGGGGCGGGCAATCAGCCCCAGCATTTT. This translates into CASSPRTGAGNQPQHF.

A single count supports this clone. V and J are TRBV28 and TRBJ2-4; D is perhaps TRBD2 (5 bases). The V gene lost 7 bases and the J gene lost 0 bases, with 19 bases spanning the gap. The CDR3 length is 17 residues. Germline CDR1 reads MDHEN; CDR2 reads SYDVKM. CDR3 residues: CASTKSRVSLAKNIQYF. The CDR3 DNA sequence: TGTGCCAGCACCAAATCGAGGGTTTCCCTAGCCAAAAACATTCAGTACTTC.

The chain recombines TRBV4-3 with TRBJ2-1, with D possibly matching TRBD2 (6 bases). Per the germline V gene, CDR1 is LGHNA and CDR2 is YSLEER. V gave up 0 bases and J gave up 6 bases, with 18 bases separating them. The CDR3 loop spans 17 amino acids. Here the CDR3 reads CASSQDLPRGGRNEQFF. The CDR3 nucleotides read TGCGCCAGCAGCCAAGATTTGCCTCGGGGAGGACGCAATGAGCAGTTCTTC.

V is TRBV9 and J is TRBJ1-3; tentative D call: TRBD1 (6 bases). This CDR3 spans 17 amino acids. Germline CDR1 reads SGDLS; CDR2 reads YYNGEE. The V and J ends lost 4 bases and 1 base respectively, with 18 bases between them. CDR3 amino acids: CASSSGAPNLSGNTIYF. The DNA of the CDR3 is TGTGCCAGCAGCTCAGGGGCACCGAACCTTTCTGGAAACACCATATATTTT.

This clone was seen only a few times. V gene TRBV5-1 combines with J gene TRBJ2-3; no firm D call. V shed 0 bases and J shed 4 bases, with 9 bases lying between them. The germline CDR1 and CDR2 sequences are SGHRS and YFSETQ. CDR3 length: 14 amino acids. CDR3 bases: TGCGCCAGCAGCTTGGGAGGTTATTCAGATACGCAGTATTTT. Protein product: CASSLGGYSDTQYF.

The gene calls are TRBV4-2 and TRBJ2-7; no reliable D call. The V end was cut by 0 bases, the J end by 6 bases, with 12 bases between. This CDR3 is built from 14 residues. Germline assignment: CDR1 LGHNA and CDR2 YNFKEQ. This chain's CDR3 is CASSQDGPSPEQYF. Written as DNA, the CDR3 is TGTGCCAGCAGCCAAGATGGCCCCTCCCCCGAGCAGTACTTC.

CDR3 loop: CASSQRDSNQPQHF. For the CDR3, the DNA is TGCGCCAGCAGCCAGAGAGATAGCAATCAGCCCCAGCATTTT. V usage is TRBV4-1 and J usage is TRBJ1-5, with no clear D. V shed 3 bases and J shed 0 bases, with 6 bases lying between them. Germline V lookup: CDR1 MGHRA, CDR2 YSYEKL. This CDR3 region has 14 residues.

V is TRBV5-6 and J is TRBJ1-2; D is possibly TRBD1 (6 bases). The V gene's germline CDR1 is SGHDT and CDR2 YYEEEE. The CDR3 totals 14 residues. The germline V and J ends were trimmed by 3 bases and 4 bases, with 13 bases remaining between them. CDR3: CASSWGQTSYGYTF. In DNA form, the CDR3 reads TGTGCCAGCAGCTGGGGGCAGACTTCCTATGGCTACACCTTC.

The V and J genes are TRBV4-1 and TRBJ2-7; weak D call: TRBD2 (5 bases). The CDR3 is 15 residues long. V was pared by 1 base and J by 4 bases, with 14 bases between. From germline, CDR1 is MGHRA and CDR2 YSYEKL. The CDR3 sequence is CASSQASGKNYEQYF. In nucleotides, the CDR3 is TGCGCCAGCAGCCAAGCATCCGGGAAGAATTACGAGCAGTACTTC.

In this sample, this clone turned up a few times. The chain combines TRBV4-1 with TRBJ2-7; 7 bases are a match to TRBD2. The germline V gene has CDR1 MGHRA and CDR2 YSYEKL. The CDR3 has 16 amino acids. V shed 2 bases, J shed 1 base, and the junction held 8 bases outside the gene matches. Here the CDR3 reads CASSQLSGMESYEQYF. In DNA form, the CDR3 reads TGCGCCAGCAGCCAACTCAGCGGGATGGAGTCCTACGAGCAGTACTTC.

The CDR3, as DNA: TGCAGCGTTATCTGGGACAGGTCGAACACTGAAGCTTTCTTT. Translated, it gives CSVIWDRSNTEAFF. This chain joins TRBV29-1 and TRBJ1-1; 8 bases are a match to TRBD1. The CDR3 covers 14 residues. CDR1 is SQVTM, CDR2 ANQGSEA, per germline. The junction had 6 bases not matched to a gene; V was cut back by 5 bases and J by 1 base.

The CDR3 bases are TGTGCCAGCAGTCCAATTGCCTGGACTAGCGGTTACAATGAGCAGTTCTTC. It codes for CASSPIAWTSGYNEQFF. The gene calls are TRBV27 and TRBJ2-1; 10 nucleotides align to TRBD2. Germline lookup yields CDR1 MNHEY and CDR2 SMNVEV (reference sequence). CDR3 size: 17 residues. The ends lost 5 bases at V and 4 bases at J; junction bases unmatched: 11.

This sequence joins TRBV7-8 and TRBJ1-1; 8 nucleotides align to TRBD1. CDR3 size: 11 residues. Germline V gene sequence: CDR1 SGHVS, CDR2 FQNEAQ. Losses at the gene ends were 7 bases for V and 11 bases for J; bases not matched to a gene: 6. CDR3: CASTSGQAAFF. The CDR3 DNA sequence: TGTGCCAGCACCTCGGGACAGGCGGCTTTCTTT.

CDR3 sequence: CASSLWPGEAYGYTF. DNA of the CDR3: TGTGCCAGCAGCTTATGGCCAGGGGAAGCCTATGGCTACACCTTC. The chain links TRBV7-9 to TRBJ1-2; maybe TRBD1 (6 bases). V was trimmed by 2 bases and J by 4 bases, leaving 14 bases between them. CDR1 is SEHNR and CDR2 is FQNEAQ in the germline V gene (reference sequence). The CDR3 extends over 15 amino acids.

CDR3 bases: TGTGCCAGCAGTGAGACAGGAGGCGGTGAGCAGTTCTTC. This sequence encodes CASSETGGGEQFF. The gene calls are TRBV2 and TRBJ2-1; D may be TRBD1 (6 bases). This CDR3 region has 13 residues. V was shortened by 3 bases and J by 9 bases, with 12 bases between the two germline ends. Germline V gives CDR1 SNHLY, CDR2 FYNNEI.

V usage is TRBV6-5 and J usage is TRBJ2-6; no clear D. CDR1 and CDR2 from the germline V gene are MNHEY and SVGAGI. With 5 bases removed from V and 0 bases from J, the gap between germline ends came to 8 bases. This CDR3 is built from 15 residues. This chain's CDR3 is CASSPQASGANVLTF. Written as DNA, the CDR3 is TGTGCCAGCAGTCCCCAAGCCTCTGGGGCCAACGTCCTGACTTTC.

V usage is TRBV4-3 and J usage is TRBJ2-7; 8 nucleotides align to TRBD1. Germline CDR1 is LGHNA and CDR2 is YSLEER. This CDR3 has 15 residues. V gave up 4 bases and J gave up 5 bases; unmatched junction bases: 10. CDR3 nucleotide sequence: TGCGCCAGCAGCCCACAAGACAGGGGTAGCGACGAGCAGTACTTC. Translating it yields CASSPQDRGSDEQYF.